This T cell receptor beta chain was profiled in a study of blood T cell repertoires in COVID-19. Study as a whole: Whether acute or convalescent, the COVID-19 samples came from the United States, Italy and Spain. From T cells, B-cell-depleted T cells, or PBMCs came the material, which was cDNA or gDNA.

Patients from Seattle were sampled longitudinally, starting during active infection. In the study's own analysis: Amplification from reference gene primers served as the basis for estimated nucleated cell counts. Assay: immunoSEQ multiplex PCR; the TCRdb copy retains only in-frame clones and omits some. The D gene and trimming were derived from the DNA, and the V and J assignments and clone size from that table. The data hold about 94,000 clones, with more than 65% observed a single time. CDR1 and CDR2 (germline): SNHLY, FYNNEI. The CDR3 runs 15 residues. V trimming: 6 bases; J trimming: 7 bases; junction bases outside the gene matches: 5.

The specimen sequenced was peripheral blood. This receptor was taken from a man between 70 and 80 years old with COVID-19, enrolled during active disease. The genes are TRBV2 and TRBJ1-6; TRBD1 matches at 11 bases. CDR3 nucleotides: TGTGCCAGCAGGAGGACAGGGGGCACGAATTCACCCCTCCACTTT. It codes for CASRRTGGTNSPLHF.